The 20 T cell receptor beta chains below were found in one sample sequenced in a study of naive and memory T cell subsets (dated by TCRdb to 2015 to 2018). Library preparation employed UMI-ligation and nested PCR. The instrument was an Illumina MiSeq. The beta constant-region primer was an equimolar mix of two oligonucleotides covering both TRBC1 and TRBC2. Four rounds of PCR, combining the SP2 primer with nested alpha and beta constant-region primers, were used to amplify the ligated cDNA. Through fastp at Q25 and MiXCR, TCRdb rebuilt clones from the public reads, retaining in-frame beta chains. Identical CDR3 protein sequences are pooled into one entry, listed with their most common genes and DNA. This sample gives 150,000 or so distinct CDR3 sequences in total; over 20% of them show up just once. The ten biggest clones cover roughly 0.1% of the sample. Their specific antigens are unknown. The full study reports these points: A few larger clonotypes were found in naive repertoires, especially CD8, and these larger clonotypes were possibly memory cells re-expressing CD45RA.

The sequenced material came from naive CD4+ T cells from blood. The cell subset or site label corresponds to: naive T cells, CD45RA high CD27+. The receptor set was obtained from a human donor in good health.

For the CDR3, the DNA is TGCAGCGGGCGGGCGGGTCGAAGCACAGATACGCAGTATTTT. Amino acids: CSGRAGRSTDTQYF. This chain connects TRBV29-1 to TRBJ2-3; a weak D match, TRBD2 (5 bases). CDR3 length: 14 amino acids. Between the trimmed V and J ends, which lost 7 bases and 0 bases, there was a span of 14 bases. Germline loops: CDR1 SQVTM, CDR2 ANQGSEA.

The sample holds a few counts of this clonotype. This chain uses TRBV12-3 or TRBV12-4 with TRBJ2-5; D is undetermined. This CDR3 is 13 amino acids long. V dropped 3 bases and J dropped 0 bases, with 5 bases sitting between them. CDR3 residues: CASSFGNQETQYF. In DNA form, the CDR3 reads TGTGCCAGCAGTTTTGGGAACCAAGAGACCCAGTACTTC.

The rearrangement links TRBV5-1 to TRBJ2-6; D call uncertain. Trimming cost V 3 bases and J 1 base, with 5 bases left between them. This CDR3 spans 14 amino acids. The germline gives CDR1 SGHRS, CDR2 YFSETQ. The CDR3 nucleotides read TGCGCCAGCAGCTACGGATCTGGGGCCAACGTCCTGACTTTC. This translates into CASSYGSGANVLTF.

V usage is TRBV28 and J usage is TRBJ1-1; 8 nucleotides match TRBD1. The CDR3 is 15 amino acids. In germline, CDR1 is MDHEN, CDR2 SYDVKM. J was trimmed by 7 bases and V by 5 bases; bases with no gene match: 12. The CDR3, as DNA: TGTGCCAGCAGTACTTACTACCGGGACAGGAATGAAGCTTTCTTT. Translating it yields CASSTYYRDRNEAFF.

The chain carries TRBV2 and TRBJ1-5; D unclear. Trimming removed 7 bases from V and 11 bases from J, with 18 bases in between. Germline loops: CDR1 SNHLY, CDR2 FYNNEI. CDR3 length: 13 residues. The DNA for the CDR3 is TGTGCCAGCAACCAGGACGACCGGGGTTCCCAGCATTTT. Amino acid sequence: CASNQDDRGSQHF.

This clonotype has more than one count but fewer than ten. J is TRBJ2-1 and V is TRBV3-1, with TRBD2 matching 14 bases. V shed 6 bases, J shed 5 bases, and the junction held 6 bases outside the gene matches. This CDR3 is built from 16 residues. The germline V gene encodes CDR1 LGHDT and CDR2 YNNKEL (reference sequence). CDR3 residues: CASSLRLAGGNNEQFF. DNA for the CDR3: TGTGCCAGCAGTTTACGACTAGCGGGAGGGAACAATGAGCAGTTCTTC.

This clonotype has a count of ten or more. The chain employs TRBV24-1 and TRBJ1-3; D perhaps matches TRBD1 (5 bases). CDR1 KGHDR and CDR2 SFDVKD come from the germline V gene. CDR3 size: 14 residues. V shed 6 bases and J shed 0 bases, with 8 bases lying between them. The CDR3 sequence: CATSSGRSGNTIYF. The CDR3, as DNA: TGTGCCACCAGTTCGGGACGCTCTGGAAACACCATATATTTT.

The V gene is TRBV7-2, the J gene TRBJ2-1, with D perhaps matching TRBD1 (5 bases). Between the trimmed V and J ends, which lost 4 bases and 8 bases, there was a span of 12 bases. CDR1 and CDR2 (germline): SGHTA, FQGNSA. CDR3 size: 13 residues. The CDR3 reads CASSSRQFHEQFF. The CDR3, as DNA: TGTGCCAGCAGCTCCCGACAGTTCCATGAGCAGTTCTTC.

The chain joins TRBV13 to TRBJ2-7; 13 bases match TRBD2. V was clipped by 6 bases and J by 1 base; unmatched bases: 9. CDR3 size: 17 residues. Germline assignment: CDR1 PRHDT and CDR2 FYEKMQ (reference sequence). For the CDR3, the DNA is TGTGCCAGCAGAAACGGACTAGCGGGAGTGAGGTCCTACGAGCAGTACTTC. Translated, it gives CASRNGLAGVRSYEQYF. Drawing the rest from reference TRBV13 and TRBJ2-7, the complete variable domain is AAGVIQSPRHLIKEKRETATLKCYPIPRHDTVYWYQQGPGQDPQFLISFYEKMQSDKGSIPDRFSAQQFSDYHSELNMSSLELGDSALYFCASRNGLAGVRSYEQYFGPGTRLTVT.

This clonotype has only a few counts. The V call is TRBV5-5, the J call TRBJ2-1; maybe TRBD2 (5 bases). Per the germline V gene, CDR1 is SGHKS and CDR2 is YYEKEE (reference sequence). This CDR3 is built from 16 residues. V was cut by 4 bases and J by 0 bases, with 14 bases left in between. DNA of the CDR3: TGTGCCAGCAGCACCCCATCTAGCAGCTCCTACAATGAGCAGTTCTTC. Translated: CASSTPSSSSYNEQFF.

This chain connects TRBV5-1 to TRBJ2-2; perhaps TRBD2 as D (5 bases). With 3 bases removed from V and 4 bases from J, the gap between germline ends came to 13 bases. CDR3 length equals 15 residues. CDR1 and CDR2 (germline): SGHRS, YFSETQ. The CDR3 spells CASSSVSGPTGELFF. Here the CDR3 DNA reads TGCGCCAGCAGCTCGGTGAGCGGACCCACCGGGGAGCTGTTTTTT.

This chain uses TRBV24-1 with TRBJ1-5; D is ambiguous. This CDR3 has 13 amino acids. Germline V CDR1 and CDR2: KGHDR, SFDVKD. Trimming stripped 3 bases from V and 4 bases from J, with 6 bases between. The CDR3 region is CATSDRGNQPQHF. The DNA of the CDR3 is TGTGCCACCAGTGATCGAGGAAATCAGCCCCAGCATTTT.

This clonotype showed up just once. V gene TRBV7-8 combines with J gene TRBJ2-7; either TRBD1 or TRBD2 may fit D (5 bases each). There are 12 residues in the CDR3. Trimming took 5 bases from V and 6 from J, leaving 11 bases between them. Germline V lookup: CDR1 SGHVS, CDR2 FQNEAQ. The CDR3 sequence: CASSPRDVEQYF. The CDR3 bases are TGTGCCAGCAGCCCCCGGGACGTCGAGCAGTACTTC.

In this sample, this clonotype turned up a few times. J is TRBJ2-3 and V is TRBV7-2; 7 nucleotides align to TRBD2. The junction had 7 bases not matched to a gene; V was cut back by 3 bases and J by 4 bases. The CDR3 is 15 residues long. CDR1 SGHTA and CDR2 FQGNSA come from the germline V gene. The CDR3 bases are TGTGCCAGCAGCTTTGGCGGGAGCCGGGCAGATACGCAGTATTTT. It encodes CASSFGGSRADTQYF.

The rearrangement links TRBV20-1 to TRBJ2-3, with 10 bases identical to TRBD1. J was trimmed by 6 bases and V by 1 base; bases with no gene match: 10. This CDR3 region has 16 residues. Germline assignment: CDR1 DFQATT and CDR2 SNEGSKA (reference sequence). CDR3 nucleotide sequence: TGCAGTGCTAGAGCCCGGAGACAGGGGGCGGCGGATACGCAGTATTTT. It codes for CSARARRQGAADTQYF.

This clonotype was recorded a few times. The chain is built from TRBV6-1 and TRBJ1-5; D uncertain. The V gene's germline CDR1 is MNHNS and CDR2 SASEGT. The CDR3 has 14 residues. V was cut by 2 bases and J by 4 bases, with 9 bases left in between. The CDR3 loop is CASSESPRNQPQHF. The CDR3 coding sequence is TGTGCCAGCAGTGAATCACCGAGAAATCAGCCCCAGCATTTT.

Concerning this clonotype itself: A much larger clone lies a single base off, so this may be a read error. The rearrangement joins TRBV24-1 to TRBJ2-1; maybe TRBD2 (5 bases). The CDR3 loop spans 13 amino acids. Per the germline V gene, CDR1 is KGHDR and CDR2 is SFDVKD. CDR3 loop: CATSGGFYDEQFF. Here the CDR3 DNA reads TGTGCCACCAGTGGAGGGTTCTACGATGAGCAGTTCTTC.

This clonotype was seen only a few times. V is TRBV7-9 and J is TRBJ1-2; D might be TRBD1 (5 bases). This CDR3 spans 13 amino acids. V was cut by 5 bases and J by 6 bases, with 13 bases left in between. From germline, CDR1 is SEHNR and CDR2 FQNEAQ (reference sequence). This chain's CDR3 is CASSKVGTNGYTF. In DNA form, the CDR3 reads TGTGCCAGCAGCAAGGTTGGGACGAATGGCTACACCTTC.

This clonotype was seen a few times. The DNA for the CDR3 is TGTGCCAGCCGACAGAATAGCAATCAGCCCCAGCATTTT. Amino acid sequence: CASRQNSNQPQHF. V usage is TRBV18 and J usage is TRBJ1-5; D may be TRBD1 (5 bases). Trimming removed 8 bases from V and 0 bases from J, with 8 bases in between. CDR1 KGHSH and CDR2 LQKENI come from the germline V gene. The CDR3 extends over 13 amino acids.

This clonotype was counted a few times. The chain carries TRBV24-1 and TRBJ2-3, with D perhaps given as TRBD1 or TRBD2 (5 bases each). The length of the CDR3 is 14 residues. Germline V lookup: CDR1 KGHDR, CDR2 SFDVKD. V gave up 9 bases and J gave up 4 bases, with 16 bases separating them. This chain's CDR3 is CATAGTPGADTQYF. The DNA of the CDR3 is TGTGCCACCGCCGGGACCCCAGGAGCAGATACGCAGTATTTT.